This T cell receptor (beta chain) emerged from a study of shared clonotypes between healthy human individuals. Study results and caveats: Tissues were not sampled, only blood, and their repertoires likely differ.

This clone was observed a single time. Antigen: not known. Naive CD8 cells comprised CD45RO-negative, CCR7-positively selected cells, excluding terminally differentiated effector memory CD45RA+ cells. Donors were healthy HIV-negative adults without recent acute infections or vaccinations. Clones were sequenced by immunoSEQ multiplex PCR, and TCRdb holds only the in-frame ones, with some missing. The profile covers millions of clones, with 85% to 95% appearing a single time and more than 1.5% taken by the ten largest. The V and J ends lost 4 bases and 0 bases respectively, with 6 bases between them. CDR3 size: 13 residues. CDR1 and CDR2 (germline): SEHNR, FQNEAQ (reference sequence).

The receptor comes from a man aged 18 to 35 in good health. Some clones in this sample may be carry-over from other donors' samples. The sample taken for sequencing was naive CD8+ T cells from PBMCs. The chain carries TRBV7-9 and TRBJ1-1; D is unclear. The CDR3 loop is CASSSPMNTEAFF. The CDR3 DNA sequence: TGTGCCAGCAGCTCCCCTATGAACACTGAAGCTTTCTTT.